This TCR beta chain was identified in a study of T cell responses to AZD1222 COVID-19 vaccine. On this clone: Its antigen is as yet unknown.

Study-wide points: At baseline, seropositivity was found in only a handful of AZD1222 recipients.

The repertoire was sequenced with immunoSEQ multiplex PCR; TCRdb's copy has only in-frame clones and lacks some. Of 150,000 to 200,000 clones in the sample, more than 90% are singletons; the top ten hold 2.6%. This CDR3 has 19 amino acids. Germline CDR1 is SEHNR and CDR2 is FQNEAQ (reference sequence). Trimming at V came to 5 bases and at J to 0 bases, leaving 10 bases not matched to a gene. The TCR was taken from an adult in good health. The V gene is TRBV7-9, the J gene TRBJ2-6; 10 bases agree with TRBD1. The starting material was peripheral blood, obtained on day 0 of AZD1222 vaccination. CDR3 region: CASSLGTGALDSGANVLTF. In DNA, the CDR3 is TGTGCCAGCAGCCTCGGGACAGGGGCCCTTGACTCTGGGGCCAACGTCCTGACTTTC.